This T cell receptor (beta chain) comes out of a study of blood T cell repertoires in COVID-19. Study-wide context: From the United States, Italy and Spain came samples of acute and convalescent COVID-19. The analysed material was cDNA or gDNA that came from T cells, B-cell-depleted T cells, or PBMCs.

There are a few counts of this clone. The CDR3 contains 16 residues. V lost 1 base, J lost 4 bases, and 3 bases stayed unmatched. CDR1 is LGHNA, CDR2 YSLEER, per germline. In the original analysis: Amplification of reference gene primers provided the estimated nucleated cell counts. Clones were read by immunoSEQ multiplex PCR, and TCRdb kept only the in-frame ones, dropping some. The DNA was the basis for D and trimming; V, J and clone size are from that table. The sample has some 140,000 clones, around 80% seen once. The TCR originated in a man between 60 and 75 years old with acute or convalescent COVID-19. The genes are TRBV4-3 and TRBJ2-2, with TRBD2 matching over 10 bases. Sequencing used peripheral blood. CDR3 loop: CASSQVASGGTGELFF. The CDR3 coding sequence is TGCGCCAGCAGCCAAGTTGCTAGCGGGGGCACCGGGGAGCTGTTTTTT.